This TCR beta chain was profiled in a study of cytomegalovirus exposure and HLA in healthy donors. Overall study: Genotyping of more than 300 donors showed that around 81% belonged to the Caucasian-associated ancestry cluster. Study-level findings and limits: Most of the CMV-associated TCR beta chains (in a later analysis) appeared to be HLA-restricted.

On this clone: What it recognizes is unknown.

Germline V gene lookup returns CDR1 MGHRA and CDR2 YSYEKL. CDR3 length: 17 residues. The V gene end was trimmed by 0 bases and the J gene end by 4 bases; junction bases not matched to a gene: 11. 60 Vbeta and 13 Jbeta primers were used in PCR. Data came from immunoSEQ multiplex PCR; TCRdb stores just in-frame clones and leaves some out. The table records approximately 100,000 clones, about 83% of them present only once. The receptor comes from a female donor in good health and CMV-seronegative. The sample was PBMCs. The chain is built from TRBV4-1 and TRBJ2-7, with TRBD2 matching over 8 bases. As DNA, the CDR3 is TGCGCCAGCAGCCAAGATGAGCCCGGGGGGGCTAGATACGAGCAGTACTTC. Residues: CASSQDEPGGARYEQYF.